The source of this TCR beta chain is a study of T cell repertoires in cytomegalovirus infection. Study-wide findings and caveats: Across the ex vivo response, the dominant clonotypes were HLA-C-restricted CMV-specific TCR beta clonotypes.

Via MiXCR, TCRdb re-called the reads, giving one row per CDR3 protein. The sample comprises some 500,000 distinct CDR3 sequences, around 40% of which are singletons, and about half rests with the top ten. Per the germline V gene, CDR1 is SEHNR and CDR2 is FQNEAQ (reference sequence). V lost 2 bases to trimming and J lost 6 bases, with 5 bases between them. CDR3 length: 12 residues. This clonotype was seen repeatedly, ten times or more. As yet, its antigen is unknown. The sample consisted of cultured PBMCs, taken from culture after CMV antigen stimulation. The chain employs TRBV7-9 and TRBJ2-4; D might be TRBD1 (5 bases). This receptor was identified in a human donor in good health (CMV status not recorded). Some clones in this sample may be carry-over from other donors' samples. The DNA of the CDR3 is TGTGCCAGCAGCTTACAGGGAAACATTCAGTACTTC. Protein: CASSLQGNIQYF.